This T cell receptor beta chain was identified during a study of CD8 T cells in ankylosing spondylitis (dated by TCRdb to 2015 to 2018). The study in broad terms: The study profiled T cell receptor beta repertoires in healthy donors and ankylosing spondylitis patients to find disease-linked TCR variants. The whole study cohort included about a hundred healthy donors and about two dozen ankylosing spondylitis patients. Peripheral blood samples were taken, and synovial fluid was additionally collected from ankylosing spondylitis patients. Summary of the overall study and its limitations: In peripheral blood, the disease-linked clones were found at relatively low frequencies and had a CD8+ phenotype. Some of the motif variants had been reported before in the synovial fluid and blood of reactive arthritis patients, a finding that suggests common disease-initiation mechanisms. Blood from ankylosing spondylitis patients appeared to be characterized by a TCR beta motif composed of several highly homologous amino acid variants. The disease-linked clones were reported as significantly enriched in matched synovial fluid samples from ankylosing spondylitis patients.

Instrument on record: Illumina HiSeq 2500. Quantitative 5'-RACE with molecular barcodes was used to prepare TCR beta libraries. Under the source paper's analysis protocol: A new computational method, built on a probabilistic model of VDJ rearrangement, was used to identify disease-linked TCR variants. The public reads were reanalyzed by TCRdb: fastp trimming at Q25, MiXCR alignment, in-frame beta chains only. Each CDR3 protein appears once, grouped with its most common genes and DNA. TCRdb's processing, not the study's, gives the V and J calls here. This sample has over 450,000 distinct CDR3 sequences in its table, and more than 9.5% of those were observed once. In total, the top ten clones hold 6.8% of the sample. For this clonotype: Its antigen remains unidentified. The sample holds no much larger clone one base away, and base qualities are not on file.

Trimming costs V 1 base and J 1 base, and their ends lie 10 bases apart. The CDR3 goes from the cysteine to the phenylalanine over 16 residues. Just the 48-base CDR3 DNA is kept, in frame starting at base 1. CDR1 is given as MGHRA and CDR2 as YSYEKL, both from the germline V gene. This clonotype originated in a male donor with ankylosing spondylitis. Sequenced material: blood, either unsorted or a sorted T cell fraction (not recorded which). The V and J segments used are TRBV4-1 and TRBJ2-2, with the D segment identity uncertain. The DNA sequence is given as TGCGCCAGCAGCCAAGGCCTTCGCGGGAACACCGGGGAGCTGTTTTTT. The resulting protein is CASSQGLRGNTGELFF.